This entry describes one TCR beta chain. This entry comes from a study of shared T cell receptors in the human thymus. Data came from immunoSEQ multiplex PCR; TCRdb stores just in-frame clones and leaves some out. The profile shows about 660,000 clones, around nine tenths of them singletons. Trimming cost V 3 bases and J 8 bases; bases outside gene matches: 13. Germline V gene data show CDR1 as SQVTM and CDR2 as ANQGSEA. The CDR3 sequence is 16 residues long. These data also formed part of another study, on human thymus T cells. From that report: Donors were healthy Finnish infants having corrective surgery for congenital heart defects. Resections removed during corrective heart surgery provided the thymus tissue used. Biased V and J segment usage appeared in thymus and peripheral blood. Related research reported highly overlapping thymic repertoires among unrelated individuals.

The source material was thymocytes. J is TRBJ2-1 and V is TRBV29-1, with TRBD2 matching 10 bases. This receptor was identified in a boy younger than two with a congenital heart defect. The CDR3 here is CSVEGWGTSVFHEQFF. CDR3 sequence (DNA): TGCAGCGTTGAGGGTTGGGGGACTAGCGTCTTCCATGAGCAGTTCTTC.